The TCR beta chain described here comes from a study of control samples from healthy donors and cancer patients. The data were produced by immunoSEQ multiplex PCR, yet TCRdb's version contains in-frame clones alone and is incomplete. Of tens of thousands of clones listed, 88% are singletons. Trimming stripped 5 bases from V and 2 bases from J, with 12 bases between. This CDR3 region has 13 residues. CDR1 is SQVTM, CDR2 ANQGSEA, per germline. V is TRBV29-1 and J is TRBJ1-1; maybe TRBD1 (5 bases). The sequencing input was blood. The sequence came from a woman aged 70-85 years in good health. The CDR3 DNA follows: TGCAGCGTTTGCCAGAGGGGAAACACTGAAGCTTTCTTT. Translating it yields CSVCQRGNTEAFF.